This T cell receptor beta chain was captured in a study of cytomegalovirus exposure and HLA in healthy donors. Study findings and constraints: Based on reports, TCR beta sequences accurately predicted HLA-A and HLA-B alleles for most subjects. A later analysis reported that several of the most significant clusters appeared to be linked to common viral pathogens, among them Epstein-Barr virus. It was shown in a later analysis that HLA-associated TCR beta chains were more clonally expanded than other, equally common chains. In vitro confirmation showed a few CMV-associated chains to be CMV antigen specific.

PCR involved 60 Vbeta and 13 Jbeta primers. Assay: immunoSEQ multiplex PCR; the TCRdb copy retains only in-frame clones and omits some. Among approximately 160,000 clones, over 70% were seen once, and the ten largest hold about 3.4%. CDR3 length: 12 residues. Germline V gene sequence: CDR1 SGDLS, CDR2 YYNGEE. Of note for this clone: The target antigen is unknown. One junction end disagrees with the germline gene, perhaps due to a read error. The same CDR3 arises from other DNA sequences in this sample as well.

The V gene is TRBV9, the J gene TRBJ2-7; 7 bases are a match to TRBD2. Sequencing was performed on PBMCs. The TCR was taken from a woman aged 50 to 65 in good health and CMV-seropositive. In DNA form, the CDR3 reads TGTGCCAGCAGCCCCCCGGGGGGAATGCAGTATTTC. It translates to CASSPPGGMQYF.